Listed here are 4 T cell receptor beta chains from one sample, sequenced in a study of blood T cell repertoires in COVID-19. The repertoire was sequenced with immunoSEQ multiplex PCR; TCRdb's copy has only in-frame clones and lacks some. The profile covers fewer than 250,000 clones, with 70% to 85% appearing a single time and approximately 13% taken by the ten largest. The sequencing input was peripheral blood. The receptors come from a woman in her forties or fifties with acute or convalescent COVID-19.

The chain uses TRBV7-2 and TRBJ1-1, with 9 nucleotides matching TRBD1. CDR3 length equals 14 residues. Looked up from germline, CDR1 is SGHTA and CDR2 is FQGNSA. V lost 1 base to trimming and J lost 11 bases; unmatched junction nucleotides: 8. This chain's CDR3 is CASSLVRDRAAAFF. The CDR3 region has the DNA TGTGCCAGCAGCTTAGTCCGGGACAGGGCGGCCGCTTTCTTT.

The chain employs TRBV7-8 and TRBJ1-5; 7 nucleotides agree with TRBD1. V lost 5 bases, J lost 5 bases, and 15 bases stayed unmatched. This CDR3 region has 17 residues. Germline CDR1 SGHVS, CDR2 FQNEAQ. The chain's CDR3 is CASSPNLWTGRDQPQHF. The CDR3 bases are TGTGCCAGCAGCCCCAACCTTTGGACAGGTCGGGATCAGCCCCAGCATTTT.

In its sample, this clone was seen many times. V usage is TRBV7-2 and J usage is TRBJ2-7, with 13 bases aligning to TRBD2. The V gene's germline CDR1 is SGHTA and CDR2 FQGNSA. After removal of 0 bases from V and 3 bases from J, the junction contained 2 bases not matched to a gene. There are 16 residues in the CDR3. The CDR3 DNA follows: TGTGCCAGCAGCTTAGCAACTAGCGGGAGGGTCTACGAGCAGTACTTC. Translating gives CASSLATSGRVYEQYF.

The chain carries TRBV18 and TRBJ1-6; maybe TRBD1 (5 bases). The germline gives CDR1 KGHSH, CDR2 LQKENI. The CDR3 spans 16 residues. Trimming removed 1 base from V and 7 bases from J, with 14 bases in between. This CDR3 reads CASSPQTGQRNSPLHF. The CDR3 DNA reads as TGTGCCAGCTCACCACAAACAGGCCAACGAAATTCACCCCTCCACTTT.